Sequencing of this T cell receptor beta chain was carried out in a study of T cells in Graves' hyperthyroidism and ophthalmopathy. This clonotype has ten or more counts. V was trimmed by 5 bases and J by 5 bases, leaving 13 bases between them. The CDR3 totals 13 residues. TCR beta CDR3 regions were amplified from RNA. The HTBI primer set drove a first-round RT-PCR of the TCR CDR3. TCRdb recomputed calls from the multiplex PCR reads with MiXCR, one row per CDR3 protein. The sample lists about 270,000 distinct CDR3 sequences, about 15% occurring once. This clonotype was obtained from a woman between 50 and 59 years old with Graves' hyperthyroidism that later progressed to Graves' ophthalmopathy. This chain connects TRBV12-3 or TRBV12-4 to TRBJ2-7; D may correspond to TRBD1 or TRBD2 (5 bases each). Material for sequencing was blood. The CDR3 reads CASSPPWGNEQYF. CDR3 in DNA: TGTGCCAGCAGTCCCCCCTGGGGGAACGAGCAGTACTTC.